This T cell receptor beta chain was documented in a study of monozygotic twins with cystic fibrosis. Study-level background: Roughly 3 micrograms of fragmented DNA underwent approximately 15 PCR cycles for library preparation.

For this clone: Its specificity is not known.

The study's findings and limits: No link emerged between shared CDR3 counts and age, concordance or severity. Low clonality (median about 0.0095) suggested a mostly naive repertoire. Co-twins had the most similar V usage for 13 of 16 pairs, J for 8.

The CDR3 is 15 residues long. The V and J ends lost 3 bases and 5 bases respectively, with 13 bases between them. The germline V gene encodes CDR1 SEHNR and CDR2 FQNEAQ (reference sequence). Here immunoSEQ multiplex PCR was the method, and the copy in TCRdb shows in-frame clones only, minus some. The data show about 35,000 clones, around 65% seen once. The TCR originated in a girl aged 10 to 17 with cystic fibrosis. The chain employs TRBV7-9 and TRBJ1-4; D is unresolved. Material for sequencing was blood. The CDR3: CASSFTTDGNEKLFF. CDR3 nucleotide sequence: TGTGCCAGCAGCTTCACGACGGACGGAAATGAAAAACTGTTTTTT.